This entry features one T cell receptor (beta chain) sequence. Its antigen remains unknown. This specimen belongs to a study of blood T cells in healthy people across ages. The germline V gene encodes CDR1 LGHNA and CDR2 YNFKEQ. V gave up 3 bases and J gave up 0 bases; unmatched junction bases: 8. This CDR3 comprises 19 residues. Primed by a sample-barcoded 5' primer and a J-beta primer mix, a second PCR proceeded for 7 to 11 cycles. TCRdb re-analysed the 5' RACE reads in MiXCR, keeping a single row per CDR3 protein. The table shows about 570,000 distinct CDR3 sequences, with 27% occurring only once. Study observations and caveats: Among T cells, TCR beta diversity per million cells dropped roughly linearly as age rose.

The sequenced sample was blood. The chain has TRBV4-2 and TRBJ2-2; 12 positions agree with TRBD2. The receptor comes from a woman in her seventies in good health. CDR3 sequence reads: CASSQTRTSGVTNTGELFF. DNA for the CDR3: TGTGCCAGCAGCCAGACAAGGACTAGCGGGGTTACGAACACCGGGGAGCTGTTTTTT.